This is a list of T cell receptor beta chains from one sample in a study of regulatory T cells in long-lasting Graves disease. TCRdb reprocessed the multiplex PCR reads via MiXCR and lists one record per CDR3 protein. Among about 660,000 distinct CDR3 sequences listed, 30% were seen once. This material consisted of peripheral blood mononuclear cells (PBMCs), taken when the disease was refractory, from a patient treated with antithyroid drugs. Receptors originate from a female donor with Graves disease. Both conserved end residues are part of each CDR3. Each record gives: V gene, D gene, clone size, J gene, CDR3 DNA, CDR3 protein. D genes are given only for firm matches. The size of a clone is reported for some rows only, either as once, few or many, or as a class for expanded clones.

v_call: TRBV6-2/TRBV6-3; d_call: NA; clone_size: NA; j_call: TRBJ1-2; cdr3_nt: TGTGCCAGCAGTTACCCCCATGGGACAAACTATGGCTACACCTTC; cdr3_aa: CASSYPHGTNYGYTF
v_call: TRBV6-1; d_call: TRBD1; clone_size: few; j_call: TRBJ1-1; cdr3_nt: TGTGCCAGCAGAGTAACCGGGACAGAGAGTGGAGCTTTCTTT; cdr3_aa: CASRVTGTESGAFF
v_call: TRBV5-8; d_call: NA; clone_size: NA; j_call: TRBJ1-4; cdr3_nt: TGTGCCAGCAGCCGTGGACAGAATGAAAAACTGTTTTTT; cdr3_aa: CASSRGQNEKLFF
v_call: TRBV6-1; d_call: NA; clone_size: NA; j_call: TRBJ2-7; cdr3_nt: TGTGCCAGCAGTGAAGAGGGGCCCCGAGGCTACTTC; cdr3_aa: CASSEEGPRGYF
v_call: TRBV11-3; d_call: TRBD1; clone_size: NA; j_call: TRBJ2-2; cdr3_nt: TGTGCCAGCAGCTTAGTGGGACAGGTTCTTACCGGGGAGCTGTTTTTT; cdr3_aa: CASSLVGQVLTGELFF
v_call: TRBV12-3/TRBV12-4; d_call: NA; clone_size: many; j_call: TRBJ1-1; cdr3_nt: TGTGCCAGCAGTTTATATTCCGGGCAGATGAACACTGAAGCTTTCTTT; cdr3_aa: CASSLYSGQMNTEAFF
v_call: TRBV4-1; d_call: NA; clone_size: NA; j_call: TRBJ1-1; cdr3_nt: TGCGCCAGCAGCCTCCTTGGACGGACGAACACTGAAGCTTTCTTT; cdr3_aa: CASSLLGRTNTEAFF
v_call: TRBV5-6; d_call: NA; clone_size: few; j_call: TRBJ1-4; cdr3_nt: TGTGCCAGCAGCTTGGTGGACAGACATAATGAAAAACTGTTTTTT; cdr3_aa: CASSLVDRHNEKLFF
v_call: TRBV10-3; d_call: TRBD2; clone_size: few; j_call: TRBJ2-7; cdr3_nt: TGTGCCATCAGTGCCTCTAGCGGCCTCTCCTACGAGCAGTACTTC; cdr3_aa: CAISASSGLSYEQYF
v_call: TRBV19; d_call: NA; clone_size: NA; j_call: TRBJ1-4; cdr3_nt: TGTGCCAGTGAACCCTGGCTGGGGTCAACTAATGAAAAACTGTTTTTT; cdr3_aa: CASEPWLGSTNEKLFF
v_call: TRBV19; d_call: NA; clone_size: NA; j_call: TRBJ2-7; cdr3_nt: TGTGCCAGTAGTAAAGTGGCAGGCAGCTCCTACGAGCAGTACTTC; cdr3_aa: CASSKVAGSSYEQYF
v_call: TRBV6-1; d_call: NA; clone_size: NA; j_call: TRBJ2-7; cdr3_nt: TGTGCCAGCAGTGAAGCGCCCCTATATCGTCGATACGAGCAGTACTTC; cdr3_aa: CASSEAPLYRRYEQYF
v_call: TRBV7-2; d_call: NA; clone_size: few; j_call: TRBJ2-7; cdr3_nt: TGTGCCAGCAGCTTAGCCCAGGGAGTGCGCTACGAGCAGTACTTC; cdr3_aa: CASSLAQGVRYEQYF
v_call: TRBV11-1; d_call: NA; clone_size: NA; j_call: TRBJ1-1; cdr3_nt: TGTGCCAGCAGACTATTCGGATACACTGAAGCTTTCTTT; cdr3_aa: CASRLFGYTEAFF
v_call: TRBV6-1; d_call: NA; clone_size: NA; j_call: TRBJ2-7; cdr3_nt: TGTGCCAGCAAGGGGCTCGGACAGTCCTACGAGCAGTACTTC; cdr3_aa: CASKGLGQSYEQYF
v_call: TRBV6-5; d_call: NA; clone_size: few; j_call: TRBJ1-5; cdr3_nt: TGTGCCAGCAGTTACTCGACGGCGGGGGGCAATCAGCCCCAGCATTTT; cdr3_aa: CASSYSTAGGNQPQHF
v_call: TRBV2; d_call: NA; clone_size: NA; j_call: TRBJ1-4; cdr3_nt: TGTGCCAGCAGCCGTACCCTAAGCGCTAATGAAAAACTGTTTTTT; cdr3_aa: CASSRTLSANEKLFF
v_call: TRBV12-3/TRBV12-4; d_call: NA; clone_size: NA; j_call: TRBJ1-1; cdr3_nt: TGTGCCAGCAGTTTATCTCGGAGGAACACTGAAGCTTTCTTT; cdr3_aa: CASSLSRRNTEAFF
v_call: TRBV12-3/TRBV12-4; d_call: NA; clone_size: many; j_call: TRBJ1-1; cdr3_nt: TGTGCCAGCAGTTTAACCCGGAACACTGAAGCTTTCTTT; cdr3_aa: CASSLTRNTEAFF
v_call: TRBV11-2; d_call: NA; clone_size: NA; j_call: TRBJ1-5; cdr3_nt: TGTGCCAGCAGCCAGGGTCCTAATAGCAATCAGCCCCAGCATTTT; cdr3_aa: CASSQGPNSNQPQHF
v_call: TRBV7-2; d_call: NA; clone_size: few; j_call: TRBJ2-7; cdr3_nt: TGTGCCAGCAGCAACGGGGCTCTCCGAGCCTACGAGCAGTACTTC; cdr3_aa: CASSNGALRAYEQYF
v_call: TRBV9; d_call: NA; clone_size: NA; j_call: TRBJ2-7; cdr3_nt: TGTGCCAGCAGCGTAGAGTCCGGGAGCTCCTACGAGCAGTACTTC; cdr3_aa: CASSVESGSSYEQYF
v_call: TRBV7-2; d_call: NA; clone_size: NA; j_call: TRBJ1-2; cdr3_nt: TGTGCCAGCAGCTTCACCCATAACTATGGCTACACCTTC; cdr3_aa: CASSFTHNYGYTF
v_call: TRBV3-1; d_call: NA; clone_size: NA; j_call: TRBJ1-2; cdr3_nt: TGTGCCAGCAGCCAAGAAGAACGGACCCTGGGTGGCTACACCTTC; cdr3_aa: CASSQEERTLGGYTF
v_call: TRBV12-3/TRBV12-4; d_call: NA; clone_size: many; j_call: TRBJ1-1; cdr3_nt: TGTGCCAGCAGGTTATTAGGGAACACTGAAGCTTTCTTT; cdr3_aa: CASRLLGNTEAFF
v_call: TRBV5-1; d_call: NA; clone_size: few; j_call: TRBJ1-1; cdr3_nt: TGCGCCAGCAAACAGGGCACTGAAGCTTTCTTT; cdr3_aa: CASKQGTEAFF
v_call: TRBV27; d_call: TRBD1; clone_size: many; j_call: TRBJ2-7; cdr3_nt: TGTGCCAGCAGTTTCCGTAGGACAGGGGAGGACGAGCAGTACTTC; cdr3_aa: CASSFRRTGEDEQYF
v_call: TRBV7-2; d_call: NA; clone_size: few; j_call: TRBJ1-1; cdr3_nt: TGTGCCAGCAGCTTGGACAGATCCAACACTGAAGCTTTCTTT; cdr3_aa: CASSLDRSNTEAFF
v_call: TRBV5-1; d_call: NA; clone_size: NA; j_call: TRBJ2-7; cdr3_nt: TGCGCCAGCAGCGCCTTGGGGGTTGGCACCTACGAGCAGTACTTC; cdr3_aa: CASSALGVGTYEQYF
v_call: TRBV6-2/TRBV6-3; d_call: NA; clone_size: few; j_call: TRBJ1-2; cdr3_nt: TGTGCCAGCAGTTACTCAGTGGCGGCAAACTATGGCTACACCTTC; cdr3_aa: CASSYSVAANYGYTF
v_call: TRBV20-1; d_call: TRBD2; clone_size: NA; j_call: TRBJ2-3; cdr3_nt: TGCAGTGCTAGAGTAGCGGGAGGTGTGAATACGCAGTATTTT; cdr3_aa: CSARVAGGVNTQYF
v_call: TRBV19; d_call: NA; clone_size: NA; j_call: TRBJ2-2; cdr3_nt: TGTGCCAGTAGTATGGCCGAGTATGAGGACACCGGGGAGCTGTTTTTT; cdr3_aa: CASSMAEYEDTGELFF
v_call: TRBV6-9; d_call: TRBD1; clone_size: NA; j_call: TRBJ1-1; cdr3_nt: TGTGCCAGCAGTTACTCAGGGGGCGCGGCTTTCTTT; cdr3_aa: CASSYSGGAAFF
v_call: TRBV29-1; d_call: TRBD1; clone_size: NA; j_call: TRBJ1-2; cdr3_nt: TGCAGCGTTGAAGTTGGCAGGGGGACATTTGGCTACACCTTC; cdr3_aa: CSVEVGRGTFGYTF
v_call: TRBV25-1; d_call: NA; clone_size: few; j_call: TRBJ2-7; cdr3_nt: TGTGCCAGCAGTGCGTCCGGGACGGCCTACGAGCAGTACTTC; cdr3_aa: CASSASGTAYEQYF
v_call: TRBV6-1; d_call: NA; clone_size: NA; j_call: TRBJ2-7; cdr3_nt: TGTGCCAGCACCGGGTTCCTGGCCGAGCAGTACTTC; cdr3_aa: CASTGFLAEQYF